This T cell receptor (beta chain) was sequenced during a study of radiotherapy plus CTLA-4 blockade in lung cancer. As for the study in general: Overall, 18% of patients showed an objective response, while 25% to 35% attained disease control.

V lost 0 bases and J 4 bases, leaving 11 bases between the germline ends. Germline V gene sequence: CDR1 SGHRS, CDR2 YFSETQ. This CDR3 has 14 amino acids. This clone was picked up one time. No antigen is known for it. Generated by immunoSEQ multiplex PCR, the TCRdb table keeps only in-frame clones and is missing some. The table records some 30,000 clones, roughly 77% of them present only once. Study-wide results and limits: Per reports, early blood T cell clone dynamics, plus interferon-beta, forecast response most strongly. There was expansion of tumor-derived TCR clones in blood after radiotherapy plus ipilimumab.

The V and J genes are TRBV5-1 and TRBJ2-7, with a possible D match to TRBD1 (5 bases). The specimen was peripheral blood, collected from a patient treated with radiotherapy plus ipilimumab. This clonotype originated in a human donor with non-small cell lung cancer that progressed on radiotherapy plus ipilimumab. The CDR3 spells CASSLAAGPYEQYF. The DNA for the CDR3 is TGCGCCAGCAGCTTGGCTGCAGGGCCATACGAGCAGTACTTC.